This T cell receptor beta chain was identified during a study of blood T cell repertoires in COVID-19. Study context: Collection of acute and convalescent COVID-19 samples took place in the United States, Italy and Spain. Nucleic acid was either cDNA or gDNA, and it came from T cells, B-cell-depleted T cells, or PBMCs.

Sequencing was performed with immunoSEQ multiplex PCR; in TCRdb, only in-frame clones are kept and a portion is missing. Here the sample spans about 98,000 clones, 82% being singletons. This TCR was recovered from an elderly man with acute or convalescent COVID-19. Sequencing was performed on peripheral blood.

DNA for the CDR3: TGTGCCAGCAGCTGGGGGACTAGCGGGTCCACAGATACGCAGTATTTT. It translates to CASSWGTSGSTDTQYF. The chain carries TRBV5-4 and TRBJ2-3, with 12 bases lining up with TRBD2. Germline-derived CDR1 and CDR2 are SGHNT and YYREEE (reference sequence). The CDR3 runs 16 residues. V trimming: 3 bases; J trimming: 2 bases; junction bases outside the gene matches: 4.